The source of this T cell receptor beta chain is a study of tumor-infiltrating lymphocytes in primary liver carcinoma. Study-wide background: The patients had histopathologically diagnosed primary liver carcinoma, and their disease was treated by surgical resection.

General study findings and limits: Because the samples were bulk unsorted, the study did not compare CD4+ and CD8+ repertoires. Researchers found tumor-adjacent and tumor-blood pairs overlapped less than tumor region pairs.

Ten or more counts support this clonotype. The antigen is unknown. Blood RNA was derived from unsorted whole blood, and germline DNA was extracted too. At sampling, these chronic HBV carriers had received no treatment. Starting from 400 to 500 ng of total RNA, TCR beta cDNA was produced with a primer in the constant region. Modified slightly, ARM-PCR produced TCR beta libraries over three nested multiplex PCR rounds. Forward primers for TRBV1-TRBV30 and a C-beta reverse primer served the first two PCR rounds, at 10 cycles each. TCRdb recomputed calls from the multiplex PCR reads with MiXCR, one row per CDR3 protein. The sample records 250,000 to 350,000 distinct CDR3 sequences, roughly 60% being singletons. V lost 5 bases and J 7 bases, leaving 21 bases between the germline ends. The CDR3 runs to 16 residues. Germline V CDR1 and CDR2: SGHNT, YENEEA.

The genes are TRBV11-3 and TRBJ2-1; D may match TRBD1 or TRBD2 (5 bases each). The sequence derives from a woman under 40 with primary liver carcinoma and hepatitis B virus infection. Sequenced material: peripheral blood. Written as DNA, the CDR3 is TGTGCCAGCAGCCCGGGACGGGACCCAATGGGGAATGAGCAGTTCTTC. Encoded protein: CASSPGRDPMGNEQFF.